This is a list of T cell receptor beta chains from one sample in a study of blood T cell repertoires in COVID-19. This table comes from immunoSEQ multiplex PCR, and its TCRdb copy is limited to in-frame clones, with some not included. Among about 63,000 clones listed, approximately 92% were seen once. The sequenced material came from peripheral blood. Receptors originate from a man aged 45-65 years with active COVID-19. The CDR3 runs from the conserved cysteine through the conserved F or W. D genes are given only for firm matches. Size is omitted from some rows. Given values are once, few, many or a class for expanded clones.

CDR3 DNA: TGTGCCAGCAGCCCAGCACCCGCAGGGGACCGTGGCTACACCTTC; CDR3 protein: CASSPAPAGDRGYTF; J gene: TRBJ1-2; D gene: -; V gene: TRBV5-6; clone size: -
CDR3 DNA: TGCAGCGTTGAAAAGAGGGGGGGGGCTCGGGAGACCCAGTACTTC; CDR3 protein: CSVEKRGGARETQYF; J gene: TRBJ2-5; D gene: -; V gene: TRBV29-1; clone size: -
CDR3 DNA: TGTGCCAGTAGTTCCCCAGGGGACCCGAACACCGGGGAGCTGTTTTTT; CDR3 protein: CASSSPGDPNTGELFF; J gene: TRBJ2-2; D gene: -; V gene: TRBV19; clone size: -
CDR3 DNA: TGTGCCAGTCGACATAACGGCCCTGAAGCTTTCTTT; CDR3 protein: CASRHNGPEAFF; J gene: TRBJ1-1; D gene: -; V gene: TRBV7-3; clone size: -
CDR3 DNA: TGTGCCAGCGCAACCGGGACACCGAACACCGGGGAGCTGTTTTTT; CDR3 protein: CASATGTPNTGELFF; J gene: TRBJ2-2; D gene: -; V gene: TRBV18; clone size: -
CDR3 DNA: TGTGCCAGCAGCCTACTAACCAGAAATGAGCAGTTCTTC; CDR3 protein: CASSLLTRNEQFF; J gene: TRBJ2-1; D gene: -; V gene: TRBV7-9; clone size: -
CDR3 DNA: TGTGCCAGCTCACCGCGCCAGGGGGCTTGGTACGAGCAGTACTTC; CDR3 protein: CASSPRQGAWYEQYF; J gene: TRBJ2-7; D gene: TRBD1; V gene: TRBV18; clone size: once
CDR3 DNA: TGCGCCAGCAGCCAAGGGACAGGGGGGATCTACAAAAACATTCAGTACTTC; CDR3 protein: CASSQGTGGIYKNIQYF; J gene: TRBJ2-4; D gene: TRBD1; V gene: TRBV4-1; clone size: once
CDR3 DNA: TGTGCCAGCGTCGATATGGGGACTAGCATCAATGAGCAGTTCTTC; CDR3 protein: CASVDMGTSINEQFF; J gene: TRBJ2-1; D gene: TRBD2; V gene: TRBV10-3; clone size: -
CDR3 DNA: TGTGCCAGCAGTCCACTAGCGGGAGGAGACACCGGGGAGCTGTTTTTT; CDR3 protein: CASSPLAGGDTGELFF; J gene: TRBJ2-2; D gene: TRBD2; V gene: TRBV27; clone size: -
CDR3 DNA: TGTGCCAGCAGCACCCGGGGGGCCGGCGGTTACAATGAGCAGTTCTTC; CDR3 protein: CASSTRGAGGYNEQFF; J gene: TRBJ2-1; D gene: -; V gene: TRBV14; clone size: -
CDR3 DNA: TGTGCCAGCAGTCCGGGGGGGGCTAGTACTGAAGCTTTCTTT; CDR3 protein: CASSPGGASTEAFF; J gene: TRBJ1-1; D gene: -; V gene: TRBV6-4; clone size: -
CDR3 DNA: TGTGCCAGCAGCGCCTCTGAGAAGACCCAGTACTTC; CDR3 protein: CASSASEKTQYF; J gene: TRBJ2-5; D gene: -; V gene: TRBV6-5; clone size: -
CDR3 DNA: TGTGCCAGCTCACCGTCGGTTGGACTCGGCGGGTTTTCCGAGCAGTACTTC; CDR3 protein: CASSPSVGLGGFSEQYF; J gene: TRBJ2-7; D gene: -; V gene: TRBV18; clone size: once
CDR3 DNA: TGCGCCAGCAGCTTTCCGGGACAGGCCTACGAGCAGTACTTC; CDR3 protein: CASSFPGQAYEQYF; J gene: TRBJ2-7; D gene: TRBD1; V gene: TRBV5-1; clone size: -
CDR3 DNA: TGTGCCAGCAGCGTCTCCGGGACAGTTAATTCACCCCTCCACTTT; CDR3 protein: CASSVSGTVNSPLHF; J gene: TRBJ1-6; D gene: TRBD1; V gene: TRBV5-8; clone size: -
CDR3 DNA: TGTGCCAGCAGCCAAGTGGGGGGGAATCAAGAGACCCAGTACTTC; CDR3 protein: CASSQVGGNQETQYF; J gene: TRBJ2-5; D gene: TRBD2; V gene: TRBV4-2; clone size: -
CDR3 DNA: TGTGCCAGCAGTTTCGTAAGTAGTGAGCAGTTCTTC; CDR3 protein: CASSFVSSEQFF; J gene: TRBJ2-1; D gene: -; V gene: TRBV28; clone size: -
CDR3 DNA: TGTGCCAGCAGTCTCGGGACTACCTACAATGAGCAGTTCTTC; CDR3 protein: CASSLGTTYNEQFF; J gene: TRBJ2-1; D gene: TRBD2; V gene: TRBV2; clone size: -
CDR3 DNA: TGTGCCAGTAGCCACAAGGACGGACAGAATTCACCCCTCCACTTT; CDR3 protein: CASSHKDGQNSPLHF; J gene: TRBJ1-6; D gene: -; V gene: TRBV19; clone size: -
CDR3 DNA: TGTGCCAGCAGTCCACCCGGACAGGGCTTCGTGTTGGCTTTCTTT; CDR3 protein: CASSPPGQGFVLAFF; J gene: TRBJ1-1; D gene: TRBD1; V gene: TRBV28; clone size: -
CDR3 DNA: TGTGCCAGCAGCGAGACAGGGGGGGCGAGTGAAAAACTGTTTTTT; CDR3 protein: CASSETGGASEKLFF; J gene: TRBJ1-4; D gene: TRBD1; V gene: TRBV9; clone size: -
CDR3 DNA: TGTGCCAGCAGCCCTCGCACGCCGGGTTTTACCTACGAGCAGTACTTC; CDR3 protein: CASSPRTPGFTYEQYF; J gene: TRBJ2-7; D gene: -; V gene: TRBV11-1; clone size: -
CDR3 DNA: TGTGCCAGCAGTTCCGGCAGGGGGCAGGATGGCTACACCTTC; CDR3 protein: CASSSGRGQDGYTF; J gene: TRBJ1-2; D gene: TRBD1; V gene: TRBV6-5; clone size: few
CDR3 DNA: TGTGCCACGACCGCGGGGGGCGGGAGCACAGATACGCAGTATTTT; CDR3 protein: CATTAGGGSTDTQYF; J gene: TRBJ2-3; D gene: TRBD2; V gene: TRBV7-2; clone size: -
CDR3 DNA: TGTGCCAGCAGTCTCACCGGGACAGGGGAAGAGACCCAGTACTTC; CDR3 protein: CASSLTGTGEETQYF; J gene: TRBJ2-5; D gene: TRBD1; V gene: TRBV27; clone size: -
CDR3 DNA: TGTGCCAGCAGCCTCCAGGTGTACGAGCAGTACTTC; CDR3 protein: CASSLQVYEQYF; J gene: TRBJ2-7; D gene: -; V gene: TRBV11-2; clone size: once
CDR3 DNA: TGCGCCAGCAGCCATCCCCGGCGGGAGGGACGGGACACCGGGGAGCTGTTTTTT; CDR3 protein: CASSHPRREGRDTGELFF; J gene: TRBJ2-2; D gene: TRBD2; V gene: TRBV4-1; clone size: -
CDR3 DNA: TGTGCCAGCACCCCACTCAGCGGGATTTCGTATTTT; CDR3 protein: CASTPLSGISYF; J gene: TRBJ2-3; D gene: TRBD2; V gene: TRBV28; clone size: once
CDR3 DNA: TGTGCCAGCAGCCTAACAGACAGGGGGCAAGAGACCCAGTACTTC; CDR3 protein: CASSLTDRGQETQYF; J gene: TRBJ2-5; D gene: TRBD1; V gene: TRBV11-2; clone size: few
CDR3 DNA: TGCGCCAGCAGCGGGGGAGGTTCCAGTGGCTACACCTTC; CDR3 protein: CASSGGGSSGYTF; J gene: TRBJ1-2; D gene: -; V gene: TRBV5-1; clone size: -
CDR3 DNA: TGTGCCAGCAGCCCGGGACAAAGCACTGAAGCTTTCTTT; CDR3 protein: CASSPGQSTEAFF; J gene: TRBJ1-1; D gene: -; V gene: TRBV7-2; clone size: -
CDR3 DNA: TGTGCCAGCAGCCAAAGGGACAGGACTACAGATACGCAGTATTTT; CDR3 protein: CASSQRDRTTDTQYF; J gene: TRBJ2-3; D gene: TRBD1; V gene: TRBV11-2; clone size: -
CDR3 DNA: TGTGCCAGCAGCTTGAGCGGAAACACCATATATTTT; CDR3 protein: CASSLSGNTIYF; J gene: TRBJ1-3; D gene: -; V gene: TRBV5-4; clone size: -
CDR3 DNA: TGTGCCAGCTCACTCGCGAGCCAGGGCTACGAGCAGTACTTC; CDR3 protein: CASSLASQGYEQYF; J gene: TRBJ2-7; D gene: -; V gene: TRBV18; clone size: -
CDR3 DNA: TGTGCCACCGGCGGGGGTGGCTCCTACAATGAGCAGTTCTTC; CDR3 protein: CATGGGGSYNEQFF; J gene: TRBJ2-1; D gene: TRBD2; V gene: TRBV24-1; clone size: -
CDR3 DNA: TGTGCCAGCAGCCCAAATGACAGGGGGCTCTACAATGAGCAGTTCTTC; CDR3 protein: CASSPNDRGLYNEQFF; J gene: TRBJ2-1; D gene: TRBD1; V gene: TRBV7-3; clone size: -
CDR3 DNA: TGCGCCAGTCGACTAGGGACAGGACATTACAATGAGCAGTTCTTC; CDR3 protein: CASRLGTGHYNEQFF; J gene: TRBJ2-1; D gene: TRBD1; V gene: TRBV5-1; clone size: -
CDR3 DNA: TGTGCCAGCAGTTACTCCCCCAGGGATACGCAGTATTTT; CDR3 protein: CASSYSPRDTQYF; J gene: TRBJ2-3; D gene: -; V gene: TRBV6-5; clone size: -
CDR3 DNA: TGTGCCAGCAGTGAGGGCAGGGGCGGAAACACCATATATTTT; CDR3 protein: CASSEGRGGNTIYF; J gene: TRBJ1-3; D gene: -; V gene: TRBV6-1; clone size: -
CDR3 DNA: TGTGCTAGTGGTTTGGTACTAACCCTCCTGGACAGGGGGGAAACCGGGGAGCTGTTTTTT; CDR3 protein: CASGLVLTLLDRGETGELFF; J gene: TRBJ2-2; D gene: TRBD1; V gene: TRBV12-5; clone size: once
CDR3 DNA: TGTGCCAGCTCACCTTCCGGCAATGAGCAGTTCTTC; CDR3 protein: CASSPSGNEQFF; J gene: TRBJ2-1; D gene: -; V gene: TRBV18; clone size: -
CDR3 DNA: TGTGCCACCATCCCACAGGGAAATAATTCACCCCTCCACTTT; CDR3 protein: CATIPQGNNSPLHF; J gene: TRBJ1-6; D gene: -; V gene: TRBV24-1; clone size: -
CDR3 DNA: TGTGCCAGCAGTTCTGGAGTTAACTATGGCTACACCTTC; CDR3 protein: CASSSGVNYGYTF; J gene: TRBJ1-2; D gene: -; V gene: TRBV12-3/TRBV12-4; clone size: -
CDR3 DNA: TGTGCCAGCAGCATCGGACTAGCGGGACCAGAGACCCAGTACTTC; CDR3 protein: CASSIGLAGPETQYF; J gene: TRBJ2-5; D gene: TRBD2; V gene: TRBV7-8; clone size: -
CDR3 DNA: TGTGCCAGCAGCCAAGCAGGGACTTCCAATGAGCAGTTCTTC; CDR3 protein: CASSQAGTSNEQFF; J gene: TRBJ2-1; D gene: -; V gene: TRBV3-1/TRBV3-2; clone size: -
CDR3 DNA: TGTGCCAGCAGCCCCGGGGGGGTACAGGGCCACACTGAAGCTTTCTTT; CDR3 protein: CASSPGGVQGHTEAFF; J gene: TRBJ1-1; D gene: -; V gene: TRBV7-6; clone size: -
CDR3 DNA: TGTGCCAGCTCACGGGACATGAACACCGGGGAGCTGTTTTTT; CDR3 protein: CASSRDMNTGELFF; J gene: TRBJ2-2; D gene: -; V gene: TRBV18; clone size: -
CDR3 DNA: TGCAGCGTTGAAGCCTATGCGGGCGAGCAGTACTTC; CDR3 protein: CSVEAYAGEQYF; J gene: TRBJ2-7; D gene: -; V gene: TRBV29-1; clone size: -
CDR3 DNA: TGTGCCAGTACTTCGACTAGCGGGAGTCGGAATGAGCAGTTCTTC; CDR3 protein: CASTSTSGSRNEQFF; J gene: TRBJ2-1; D gene: TRBD2; V gene: TRBV19; clone size: once
CDR3 DNA: TGTGCCAGCAGTCCTAGCGGGGGCCGTGGGGAGACCCAGTACTTC; CDR3 protein: CASSPSGGRGETQYF; J gene: TRBJ2-5; D gene: TRBD2; V gene: TRBV28; clone size: -